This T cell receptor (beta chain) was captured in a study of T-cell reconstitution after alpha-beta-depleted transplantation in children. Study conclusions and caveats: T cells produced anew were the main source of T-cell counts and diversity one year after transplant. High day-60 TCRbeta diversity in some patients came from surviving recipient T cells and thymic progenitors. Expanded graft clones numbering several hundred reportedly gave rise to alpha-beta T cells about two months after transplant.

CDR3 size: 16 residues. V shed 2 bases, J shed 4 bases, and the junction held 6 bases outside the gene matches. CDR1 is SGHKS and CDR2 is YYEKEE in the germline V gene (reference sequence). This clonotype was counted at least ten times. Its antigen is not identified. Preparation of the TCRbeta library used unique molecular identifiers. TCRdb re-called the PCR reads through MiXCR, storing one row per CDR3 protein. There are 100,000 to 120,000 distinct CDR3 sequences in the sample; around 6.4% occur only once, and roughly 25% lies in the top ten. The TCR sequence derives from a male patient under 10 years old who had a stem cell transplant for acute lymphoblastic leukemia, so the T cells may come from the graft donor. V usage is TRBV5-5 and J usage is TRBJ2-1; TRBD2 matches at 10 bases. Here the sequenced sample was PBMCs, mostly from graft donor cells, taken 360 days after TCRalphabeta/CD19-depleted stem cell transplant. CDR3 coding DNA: TGTGCCAGCAGCTTCCTACTAGCGGGAACATACAATGAGCAGTTCTTC. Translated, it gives CASSFLLAGTYNEQFF.